These 29 T cell receptor beta chains were sequenced from one sample in a study of blood T cell repertoires in COVID-19. Repertoires were generated with immunoSEQ multiplex PCR, while TCRdb's copy carries only in-frame clones and drops some. Counted here are 360,000 or so clones, around four fifths occurring once; the ten biggest clones make up about 4.9%. Material for sequencing was PBMCs or T cells enriched from blood (not recorded which). These receptors were collected from a woman in her forties or fifties who had recovered from COVID-19.

The V gene is TRBV7-8, the J gene TRBJ2-3; 8 nucleotides match TRBD1. Germline values: CDR1 SGHVS, CDR2 FQNEAQ. CDR3 length: 18 amino acids. The V gene end was trimmed by 2 bases and the J gene end by 3 bases; junction bases not matched to a gene: 13. CDR3 amino acids: CASSLLSVTGGSTDTQYF. The CDR3 DNA is TGTGCCAGCAGCTTACTATCTGTCACAGGGGGTTCGACAGATACGCAGTATTTT.

This clone was counted only a few times. The genes are TRBV4-3 and TRBJ2-1; D remains unclear. From germline, CDR1 is LGHNA and CDR2 YSLEER. This CDR3 is 16 amino acids long. V was pared by 4 bases and J by 9 bases, with 22 bases between. CDR3 DNA: TGCGCCAGCAGCCTCTGTTCGGGTCCGGTGTGTGGTGAGCAGTTCTTC. The encoded protein is CASSLCSGPVCGEQFF.

V and J are TRBV2 and TRBJ1-2, with a possible D match to TRBD1 (5 bases). The germline V and J ends were trimmed by 5 bases and 8 bases, with 18 bases remaining between them. This CDR3 spans 14 amino acids. CDR1 SNHLY and CDR2 FYNNEI come from the germline V gene. CDR3 amino acids: CASSNPDMLEGYTF. CDR3 in DNA: TGTGCCAGCAGTAACCCGGACATGCTGGAGGGCTACACCTTC. Combining the CDR3 with reference TRBV2 and TRBJ1-2 gives the whole variable domain EPEVTQTPSHQVTQMGQEVILRCVPISNHLYFYWYRQILGQKVEFLVSFYNNEISEKSEIFDDQFSVERPDGSNFTLKIRSTKLEDSAMYFCASSNPDMLEGYTFGSGTRLTVV.

The CDR3 loop is CASITGQITYEQYF. CDR3 DNA sequence: TGTGCCAGCATCACGGGACAGATTACCTACGAGCAGTACTTC. The chain joins TRBV2 to TRBJ2-7; TRBD1 agrees at 7 bases. With V trimmed by 7 bases and J by 2 bases, 8 bases remained unmatched. The length of the CDR3 is 14 residues. Germline-derived CDR1 and CDR2 are SNHLY and FYNNEI.

In its sample, this clone was seen once. The chain links TRBV6-5 to TRBJ1-1; D possibly corresponds to TRBD1 (5 bases). Germline CDR1 is MNHEY and CDR2 is SVGAGI. Trimming took 4 bases from V and 1 from J, leaving 10 bases between them. The CDR3 has 14 amino acids. In DNA, the CDR3 is TGTGCCAGCAGTTCGGACATAACGAACACTGAAGCTTTCTTT. This gives the protein CASSSDITNTEAFF.

This chain joins TRBV19 and TRBJ1-1; 9 bases align to TRBD1. This CDR3 contains 16 residues. The germline gives CDR1 LNHDA, CDR2 SQIVND (reference sequence). Trimming cost V 6 bases and J 5 bases; bases outside gene matches: 13. CDR3 amino acids: CASSNAGQGEETEAFF. The CDR3 coding sequence is TGTGCCAGTAGCAACGCGGGACAGGGCGAAGAAACTGAAGCTTTCTTT.

This clone was recorded a few times. J is TRBJ1-1 and V is TRBV18; D call uncertain. The length of the CDR3 is 14 residues. Germline V gives CDR1 KGHSH, CDR2 LQKENI. Trimming removed 2 bases from V and 5 bases from J, with 12 bases in between. The CDR3 DNA reads TGTGCCAGCTCACCATGGGGAGGGAATACTGAAGCTTTCTTT. Translated, it gives CASSPWGGNTEAFF.

The CDR3: CASSQADSTYGYTF. As DNA, the CDR3 is TGTGCCAGCAGCCAAGCCGACAGCACGTATGGCTACACCTTC. V is TRBV4-2 and J is TRBJ1-2; weak D call: TRBD1 (5 bases). The CDR3 is 14 residues long. V lost 1 base and J lost 5, with 11 bases in between. Germline assignment: CDR1 LGHNA and CDR2 YNFKEQ.

V and J are TRBV5-6 and TRBJ1-2; D may be TRBD1 (6 bases). This CDR3 spans 13 amino acids. Deletions cut 4 bases from V and 14 bases from J, with 21 bases between. In germline, CDR1 is SGHDT, CDR2 YYEEEE. The CDR3 region is CASSPNYRDERTF. The CDR3 DNA reads TGTGCCAGCAGCCCCAACTACAGGGATGAAAGGACCTTC. Together with reference TRBV5-6 and TRBJ1-2, the CDR3 gives the full variable domain: DAGVTQSPTHLIKTRGQQVTLRCSPKSGHDTVSWYQQALGQGPQFIFQYYEEEERQRGNFPDRFSGHQFPNYSSELNVNALLLGDSALYLCASSPNYRDERTFGSGTRLTVV.

The rearrangement uses TRBV6-5 and TRBJ2-3; 7 bases map to TRBD2. This CDR3 spans 15 amino acids. Germline lookup yields CDR1 MNHEY and CDR2 SVGAGI. The trim removed 5 bases at V and 5 bases at J, leaving 10 bases unmatched. For the CDR3, the DNA is TGTGCCAGCAGTCCCCGCCGGGGAGGGGAAGATACGCAGTATTTT. Protein sequence: CASSPRRGGEDTQYF.

The sample holds a few counts of this clone. V usage is TRBV14 and J usage is TRBJ1-6, with 11 bases matching TRBD1. This CDR3 is built from 16 residues. Looked up from germline, CDR1 is SGHDN and CDR2 is FVKESK. V lost 4 bases and J lost 8; bases outside the gene matches: 7. The CDR3 coding sequence is TGTGCCAGCAGCCGTTACTCGGGACAGGGGGATTCACCCCTCCACTTT. Protein product: CASSRYSGQGDSPLHF.

This CDR3 reads CASSNTGGGQPQHF. For the CDR3, the DNA is TGTGCCAGCAGTAATACAGGGGGCGGACAGCCCCAGCATTTT. The chain joins TRBV27 to TRBJ1-5; TRBD1 matches at 9 bases. From germline, CDR1 is MNHEY and CDR2 SMNVEV (reference sequence). This CDR3 comprises 14 residues. With V trimmed by 5 bases and J by 7 bases, 6 bases remained unmatched.

This clone showed up just once. The chain has TRBV5-6 and TRBJ2-2; D is unclear. CDR3 length: 16 residues. Germline V CDR1 and CDR2: SGHDT, YYEEEE. Between the trimmed V and J ends, which lost 1 base and 1 base, there was a span of 11 bases. Here the CDR3 reads CASSLRVSRNTGELFF. In DNA, the CDR3 is TGTGCCAGCAGCTTGCGAGTTAGCCGGAACACCGGGGAGCTGTTTTTT.

This clone was seen only a few times. The chain employs TRBV7-9 and TRBJ1-1, with 8 bases lining up with TRBD1. V shed 3 bases and J 1 base; nucleotides not matched to a gene: 13. This CDR3 is 18 amino acids long. CDR1 and CDR2 from the germline V gene are SEHNR and FQNEAQ (reference sequence). CDR3 amino acids: CASSFRRPAGGSNTEAFF. For the CDR3, the DNA is TGTGCCAGCAGCTTCAGGCGGCCCGCAGGGGGCTCGAACACTGAAGCTTTCTTT.

V is TRBV18 and J is TRBJ2-7, with D possibly matching TRBD1 (5 bases). The CDR3 has 13 amino acids. Trimming stripped 1 base from V and 7 bases from J, with 11 bases between. Germline-derived CDR1 and CDR2 are KGHSH and LQKENI. The CDR3 loop is CASSPLPQGEQYF. The CDR3 region has the DNA TGTGCCAGCTCACCACTTCCCCAGGGAGAGCAGTACTTC.

V and J are TRBV19 and TRBJ2-3; perhaps TRBD2 as D (6 bases). Trimming stripped 6 bases from V and 4 bases from J, with 14 bases between. CDR3 length equals 14 residues. Germline-derived CDR1 and CDR2 are LNHDA and SQIVND (reference sequence). CDR3 amino acids: CASSRSPSADTQYF. CDR3 bases: TGTGCCAGTAGCCGCTCCCCTAGCGCAGATACGCAGTATTTT.

This chain uses TRBV3-1 (or the pseudogene TRBV3-2) with TRBJ2-3; 7 bases align to TRBD2. CDR1 LGHDT and CDR2 YNNKEL come from the germline V gene (reference sequence). The junction had 10 bases not matched to a gene; V was cut back by 1 base and J by 0 bases. CDR3 size: 18 residues. Here the CDR3 DNA reads TGTGCCAGCAGCCAAGGGGGGGGTGCGCGGACTAGCACAGATACGCAGTATTTT. It encodes CASSQGGGARTSTDTQYF.

The V and J genes are TRBV6-5 and TRBJ1-1, with D hard to call. From germline, CDR1 is MNHEY and CDR2 SVGAGI. This CDR3 is 14 amino acids long. Trimming removed 2 bases from V and 11 bases from J, with 18 bases in between. The CDR3 DNA reads as TGTGCCAGCAGTTACCATGGAGAGACCCGGGAGGCTTTCTTT. Amino acids: CASSYHGETREAFF.

This clone was recorded only once. The chain recombines TRBV5-1 with TRBJ2-3; D is undetermined. The CDR3 is made up of 17 amino acids. Germline-derived CDR1 and CDR2 are SGHRS and YFSETQ. Trimming removed 0 bases from V and 1 base from J, with 15 bases in between. The CDR3 nucleotides read TGCGCCAGCAGCTTGGCGTCGCCAGGCCATGGCACAGATACGCAGTATTTT. This gives the protein CASSLASPGHGTDTQYF.

The chain links TRBV18 to TRBJ1-4; TRBD1 is a possible D gene (6 bases). The CDR3 is made up of 15 amino acids. CDR1 and CDR2 (germline): KGHSH, LQKENI. Trimming stripped 3 bases from V and 7 bases from J, with 15 bases between. The CDR3 here is CASSPSGGHGEKLFF. CDR3 DNA sequence: TGTGCCAGCTCACCTAGCGGGGGGCACGGTGAAAAACTGTTTTTT.

J is TRBJ1-1 and V is TRBV5-1; D perhaps matches TRBD1 (5 bases). Per germline, CDR1 SGHRS and CDR2 YFSETQ. The CDR3 is made up of 15 amino acids. Trimming stripped 0 bases from V and 1 base from J, with 10 bases between. CDR3 protein: CASSLVGLRNTEAFF. The CDR3 nucleotides are TGCGCCAGCAGCTTGGTGGGACTTCGGAACACTGAAGCTTTCTTT.

V is TRBV29-1 and J is TRBJ1-2, with D possibly matching TRBD1 (6 bases). The CDR3 contains 13 residues. Between the trimmed V and J ends, which lost 7 bases and 8 bases, there was a span of 20 bases. The germline V gene encodes CDR1 SQVTM and CDR2 ANQGSEA. The CDR3 nucleotides are TGCAGCGCTACGGACAGCGGCGTGAGAGGCTACACCTTC. Protein product: CSATDSGVRGYTF.

The chain links TRBV2 to TRBJ1-5; D is perhaps TRBD1 (5 bases). There are 14 residues in the CDR3. From germline, CDR1 is SNHLY and CDR2 FYNNEI. Trimming cost V 7 bases and J 0 bases, with 10 bases left between them. CDR3 nucleotide sequence: TGTGCCAGCATGGGGGGGAGTAGCAATCAGCCCCAGCATTTT. Translation gives CASMGGSSNQPQHF.

This clone has a handful of counts. Additional DNA sequences in this sample encode the identical CDR3. The V call is TRBV18, the J call TRBJ1-1, with a weak D call TRBD1 (5 bases). CDR1 and CDR2 (germline): KGHSH, LQKENI. The CDR3 is 13 residues long. Trimming took 1 base from V and 3 from J, leaving 6 bases between them. The CDR3 protein is CASSPRGDTEAFF. CDR3 in DNA: TGTGCCAGCTCACCACGGGGGGACACTGAAGCTTTCTTT.

Concerning this clone: Distinct nucleotide sequences in the sample also encode this CDR3. This rearrangement joins TRBV5-1 to TRBJ2-7, with D unclear. Trimming pared 0 bases from V and 0 bases from J, leaving 4 bases between. Germline-derived CDR1 and CDR2 are SGHRS and YFSETQ. This CDR3 contains 13 residues. The CDR3 coding sequence is TGCGCCAGCAGCTTGGACGGCTCCTACGAGCAGTACTTC. Encoded protein: CASSLDGSYEQYF.

V and J are TRBV30 and TRBJ1-2; 8 nucleotides agree with TRBD1. Per germline, CDR1 GTSNPN and CDR2 SVGIG (reference sequence). Unmatched junction bases numbered 14, after V lost 0 bases and J lost 2 bases. The CDR3 totals 18 residues. CDR3 residues: CAWSVSSSWGQANYGYTF. The CDR3 nucleotides are TGTGCCTGGAGTGTATCGTCCTCTTGGGGACAGGCCAACTATGGCTACACCTTC.

This chain uses TRBV6-5 with TRBJ1-5, with D perhaps TRBD1 (5 bases). Trimming removed 6 bases from V and 4 bases from J, with 10 bases in between. The CDR3 runs to 13 residues. Germline lookup yields CDR1 MNHEY and CDR2 SVGAGI. CDR3 bases: TGTGCCAGCAGGCAAGGGGTGAATCAGCCCCAGCATTTT. Protein product: CASRQGVNQPQHF.

The rearrangement uses TRBV27 and TRBJ1-2, with 11 bases fitting TRBD1. The CDR3 is 16 residues long. From germline, CDR1 is MNHEY and CDR2 SMNVEV (reference sequence). Trimming took 2 bases from V and 8 from J; bases not matched to a gene: 10. CDR3 region: CASSLHTGQGARGYTF. CDR3 coding DNA: TGTGCCAGCAGTTTACACACCGGACAGGGGGCGAGGGGCTACACCTTC.

This chain uses TRBV20-1 with TRBJ1-4, with no clear D. This CDR3 spans 11 amino acids. Trimming took 2 bases from V and 8 from J, leaving 6 bases between them. Germline loops: CDR1 DFQATT, CDR2 SNEGSKA (reference sequence). CDR3 sequence reads: CSARSREKLFF. The DNA of the CDR3 is TGCAGTGCTAGATCCAGAGAAAAACTGTTTTTT.